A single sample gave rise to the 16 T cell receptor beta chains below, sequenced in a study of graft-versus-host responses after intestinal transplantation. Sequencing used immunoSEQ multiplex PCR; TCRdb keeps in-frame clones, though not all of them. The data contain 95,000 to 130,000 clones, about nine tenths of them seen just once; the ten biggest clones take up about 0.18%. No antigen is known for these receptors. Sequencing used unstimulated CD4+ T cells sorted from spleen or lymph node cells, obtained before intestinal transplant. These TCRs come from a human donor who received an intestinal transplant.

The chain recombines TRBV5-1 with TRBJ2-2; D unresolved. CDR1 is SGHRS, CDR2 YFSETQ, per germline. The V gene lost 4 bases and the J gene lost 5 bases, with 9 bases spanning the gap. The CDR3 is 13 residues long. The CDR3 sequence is CASSQNTTGELFF. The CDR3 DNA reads TGCGCCAGCAGCCAGAACACGACCGGGGAGCTGTTTTTT.

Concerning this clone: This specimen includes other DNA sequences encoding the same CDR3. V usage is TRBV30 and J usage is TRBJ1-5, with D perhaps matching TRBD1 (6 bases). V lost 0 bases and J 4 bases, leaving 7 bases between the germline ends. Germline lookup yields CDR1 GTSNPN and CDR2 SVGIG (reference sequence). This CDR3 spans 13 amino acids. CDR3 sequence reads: CAWSVRGNQPQHF. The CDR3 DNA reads TGTGCCTGGAGTGTAAGGGGGAATCAGCCCCAGCATTTT.

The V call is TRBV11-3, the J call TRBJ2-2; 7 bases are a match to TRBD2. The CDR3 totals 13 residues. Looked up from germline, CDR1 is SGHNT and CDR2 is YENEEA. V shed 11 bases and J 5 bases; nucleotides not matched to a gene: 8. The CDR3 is CASSLATTGELFF. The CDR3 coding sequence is TGTGCCTCCTCACTAGCGACAACCGGGGAGCTGTTTTTT.

CDR3 in amino acids: CASSLSGLAGNTGELFF. For the CDR3, the DNA is TGTGCCAGCAGCTTATCCGGACTAGCGGGTAACACCGGGGAGCTGTTTTTT. V gene TRBV7-8 combines with J gene TRBJ2-2, with 11 bases aligning to TRBD2. The CDR3 has 17 amino acids. The junction had 4 bases not matched to a gene; V was cut back by 2 bases and J by 2 bases. Germline CDR1 SGHVS, CDR2 FQNEAQ.

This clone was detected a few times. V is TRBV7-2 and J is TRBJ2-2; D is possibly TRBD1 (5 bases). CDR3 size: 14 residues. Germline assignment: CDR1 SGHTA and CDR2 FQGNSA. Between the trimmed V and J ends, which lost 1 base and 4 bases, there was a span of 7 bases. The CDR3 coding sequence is TGTGCCAGCAGCTTAGTGGGGCGCACCGGGGAGCTGTTTTTT. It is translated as CASSLVGRTGELFF.

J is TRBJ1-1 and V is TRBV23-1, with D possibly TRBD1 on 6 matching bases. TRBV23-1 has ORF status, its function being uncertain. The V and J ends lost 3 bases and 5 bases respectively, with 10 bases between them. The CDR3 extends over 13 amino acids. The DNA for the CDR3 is TGCGCCAGCAGTCACAAGGGGGAGACTGAAGCTTTCTTT. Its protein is CASSHKGETEAFF.

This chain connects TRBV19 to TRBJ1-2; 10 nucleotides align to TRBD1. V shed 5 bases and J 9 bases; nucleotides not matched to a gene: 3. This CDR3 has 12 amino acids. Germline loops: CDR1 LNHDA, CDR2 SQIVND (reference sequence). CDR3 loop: CASSRTGGSYTF. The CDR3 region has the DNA TGTGCCAGTAGTCGGACAGGGGGAAGCTACACCTTC.

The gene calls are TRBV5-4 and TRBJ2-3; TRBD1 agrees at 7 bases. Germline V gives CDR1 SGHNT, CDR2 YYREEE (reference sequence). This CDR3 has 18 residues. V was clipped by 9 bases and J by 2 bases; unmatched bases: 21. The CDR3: CATRNSVTGPPPTDTQYF. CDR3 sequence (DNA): TGTGCCACCCGTAATAGCGTGACAGGGCCCCCTCCCACAGATACGCAGTATTTT.

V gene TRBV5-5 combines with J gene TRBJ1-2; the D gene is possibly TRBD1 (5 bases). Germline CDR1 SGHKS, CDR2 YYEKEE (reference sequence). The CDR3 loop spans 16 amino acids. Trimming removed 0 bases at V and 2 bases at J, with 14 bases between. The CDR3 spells CASSLDAGSQNYGYTF. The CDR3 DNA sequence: TGTGCCAGCAGCTTGGATGCAGGGTCGCAGAACTATGGCTACACCTTC. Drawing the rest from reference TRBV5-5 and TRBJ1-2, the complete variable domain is DAGVTQSPTHLIKTRGQQVTLRCSPISGHKSVSWYQQVLGQGPQFIFQYYEKEERGRGNFPDRFSARQFPNYSSELNVNALLLGDSALYLCASSLDAGSQNYGYTFGSGTRLTVV.

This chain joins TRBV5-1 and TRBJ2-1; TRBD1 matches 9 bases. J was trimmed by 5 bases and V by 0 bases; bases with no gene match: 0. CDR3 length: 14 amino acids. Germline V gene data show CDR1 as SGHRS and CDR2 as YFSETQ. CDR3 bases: TGCGCCAGCAGCTTGGGACAGGGGGACAATGAGCAGTTCTTC. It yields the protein CASSLGQGDNEQFF.

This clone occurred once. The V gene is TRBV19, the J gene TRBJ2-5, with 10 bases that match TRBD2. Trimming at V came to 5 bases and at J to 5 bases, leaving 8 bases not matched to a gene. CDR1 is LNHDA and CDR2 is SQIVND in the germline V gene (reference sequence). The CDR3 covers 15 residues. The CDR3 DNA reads TGTGCCAGTAGTTGGCTAGCGGGAGCAGGCGAGACCCAGTACTTC. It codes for CASSWLAGAGETQYF.

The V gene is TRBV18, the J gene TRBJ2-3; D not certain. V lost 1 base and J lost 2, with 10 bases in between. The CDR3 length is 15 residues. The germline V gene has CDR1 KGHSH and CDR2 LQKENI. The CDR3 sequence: CASSPQLSTTDTQYF. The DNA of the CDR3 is TGTGCCAGCTCACCACAGCTCTCAACCACAGATACGCAGTATTTT.

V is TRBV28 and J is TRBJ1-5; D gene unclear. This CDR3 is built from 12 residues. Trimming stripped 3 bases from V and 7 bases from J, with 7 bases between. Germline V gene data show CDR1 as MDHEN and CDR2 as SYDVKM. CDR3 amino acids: CASSLHGQPQHF. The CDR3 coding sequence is TGTGCCAGCAGTTTGCATGGCCAGCCCCAGCATTTT.

The CDR3 is CASSYSTGTYEQYF. CDR3 coding DNA: TGTGCCAGCAGTTACTCGACAGGGACCTACGAGCAGTACTTC. The chain employs TRBV6-5 and TRBJ2-7; 7 bases are shared with TRBD1. V gave up 0 bases and J gave up 2 bases; unmatched junction bases: 1. The germline V gene has CDR1 MNHEY and CDR2 SVGAGI. This CDR3 contains 14 residues.

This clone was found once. Here the CDR3 reads CASSQDTPVEAFF. Here the CDR3 DNA reads TGTGCCAGCAGCCAGGACACCCCAGTCGAAGCTTTCTTT. The chain uses TRBV5-4 and TRBJ1-1, with D possibly matching TRBD1 (5 bases). Germline CDR1 reads SGHNT; CDR2 reads YYREEE (reference sequence). The CDR3 extends over 13 amino acids. V lost 4 bases and J lost 8, with 15 bases in between.

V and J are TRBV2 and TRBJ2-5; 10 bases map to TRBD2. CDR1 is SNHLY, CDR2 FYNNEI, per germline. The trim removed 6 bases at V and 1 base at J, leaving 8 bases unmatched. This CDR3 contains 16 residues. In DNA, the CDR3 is TGTGCCAGCAGCGAGGGGCTAGCGGGAGCCCAAGAGACCCAGTACTTC. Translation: CASSEGLAGAQETQYF.